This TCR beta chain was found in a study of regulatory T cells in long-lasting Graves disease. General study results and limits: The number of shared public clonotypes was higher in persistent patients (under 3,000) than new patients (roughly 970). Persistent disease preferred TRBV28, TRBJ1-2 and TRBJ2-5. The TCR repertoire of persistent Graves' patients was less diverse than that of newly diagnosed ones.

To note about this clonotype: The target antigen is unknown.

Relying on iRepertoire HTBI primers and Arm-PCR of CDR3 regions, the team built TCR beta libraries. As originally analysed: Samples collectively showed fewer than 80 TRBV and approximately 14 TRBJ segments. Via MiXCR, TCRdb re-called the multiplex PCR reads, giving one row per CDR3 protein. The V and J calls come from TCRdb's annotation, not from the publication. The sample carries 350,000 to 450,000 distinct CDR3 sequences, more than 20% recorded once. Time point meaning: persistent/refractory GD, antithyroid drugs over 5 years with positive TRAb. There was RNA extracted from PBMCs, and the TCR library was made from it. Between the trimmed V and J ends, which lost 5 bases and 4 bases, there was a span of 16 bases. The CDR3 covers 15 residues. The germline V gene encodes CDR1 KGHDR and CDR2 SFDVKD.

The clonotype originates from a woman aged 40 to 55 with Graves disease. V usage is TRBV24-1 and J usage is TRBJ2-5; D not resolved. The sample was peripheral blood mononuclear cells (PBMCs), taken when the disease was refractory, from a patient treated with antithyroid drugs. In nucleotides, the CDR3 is TGTGCCACCAGTGCCCGAATCGGTCGCGGAGAGACCCAGTACTTC. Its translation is CATSARIGRGETQYF.